The sequence of this T cell receptor (beta chain) was determined in a study of T-cell memory formation after mild COVID-19. Study at large: For the most part, TCR clusters were specific to one donor.

Overall study results and limits: Clonal second-wave expansions that peaked on day 37 had unconfirmed SARS-CoV-2 specificity. Those CD4+ clones that contracted were mainly in CM and EM (CD8+ ones in EMRA).

5'RACE with constant-segment primers yielded barcoded, UMI-tagged TCR alpha and TCR beta cDNA libraries. From the 5' RACE reads, TCRdb called clonotypes with MiXCR, one entry per CDR3 protein. The profile shows hundreds of thousands of distinct CDR3 sequences, about a fifth of them singletons. The sample holds a few counts of this clonotype. The antigen is unknown. The V gene's germline CDR1 is DFQATT and CDR2 SNEGSKA (reference sequence). The CDR3 contains 14 residues. V lost 6 bases, J lost 7 bases, and 11 bases stayed unmatched. This sequence joins TRBV20-1 and TRBJ1-5; TRBD1 agrees at 8 bases. The sequenced material came from PBMCs or a T cell subset sorted from them (not recorded which). The clonotype comes from an adult woman who had mild COVID-19 (a few samples of this study predate the infection). Cell type and time point are not known. The CDR3 reads CSATTGGFGQPQHF. The CDR3 region has the DNA TGCAGTGCCACCACAGGGGGGTTCGGGCAGCCCCAGCATTTT.